This T cell receptor beta chain was observed in a study of T cell responses to AZD1222 COVID-19 vaccine. General study findings and limits: In all cases, repertoires were sampled only after the peak T cell response. Reportedly, close to half of spike-specific TCRs are directed against unmutated variant regions. Females made up more of the donors, who were largely white British, and clonal diversity may have come out too low.

Concerning this clone: Its specificity is not known.

Combined were second doses at about 4 or about 12 weeks. Losses at the gene ends were 4 bases for V and 0 bases for J; bases not matched to a gene: 7. The germline V gene has CDR1 SGHRS and CDR2 YFSETQ. The CDR3 runs 16 residues. The repertoire was sequenced with immunoSEQ multiplex PCR; TCRdb's copy has only in-frame clones and lacks some. The sample includes around 190,000 clones, roughly 94% of them seen just once. The material sequenced was peripheral blood, taken 28 days after the second AZD1222 dose. This TCR came from an adult who received the AZD1222 COVID-19 vaccine. The chain carries TRBV5-1 and TRBJ2-7; 10 nucleotides line up with TRBD2. As DNA, the CDR3 is TGCGCCAGCAGCCCAGCGGGGGGGCTAACCTCCTACGAGCAGTACTTC. Encoded protein: CASSPAGGLTSYEQYF.